This section outlines one T cell receptor (beta chain) sequence together with its context. In the original analysis: Amplification of reference gene primers provided the estimated nucleated cell counts. Method: immunoSEQ multiplex PCR; TCRdb's copy keeps in-frame clones and lacks some. V, J and clone size derive from that table, while D and trimming were established from the DNA sequence. The data show under 200,000 clones, 75% to 85% seen once. CDR3 length equals 15 residues. The junction had 7 bases not matched to a gene; V was cut back by 3 bases and J by 3 bases. Germline loops: CDR1 LNHNV, CDR2 YYDKDF (reference sequence). The data originate from a study of blood T cell repertoires in COVID-19. The age range of participants was about 18 to 95 years, with residence in 20 to 25 US areas.

The chain links TRBV15 to TRBJ1-1; TRBD1 aligns across 7 bases. The receptor comes from a woman aged 55-75 years who had recovered from COVID-19. The sample was PBMCs or T cells enriched from blood (not recorded which). CDR3 bases: TGTGCCACCAGCAGTGACAGGGAGTTGGACACTGAAGCTTTCTTT. Translation: CATSSDRELDTEAFF.